The rows below give T cell receptor beta chains drawn from one sample of a study of monozygotic twins with inflammatory bowel disease. TCRdb reprocessed the 5' RACE reads and keeps a single row for each CDR3 protein, giving no DNA. This specimen shows around 190,000 distinct CDR3 sequences; the ten leading clones hold roughly 1.7%. Sequencing used blood. The receptors derive from a human donor with ulcerative colitis or Crohn's disease, or a healthy co-twin of an affected twin (not recorded which). The CDR3 runs from the conserved cysteine through the conserved F or W.

V: TRBV24-1
length: 13
J: TRBJ2-7
CDR3: CATSDSSSYEQYF

V: TRBV18
length: 15
J: TRBJ2-1
CDR3: CASSPLTSRGNEQFF

V: TRBV18
length: 15
J: TRBJ1-1
CDR3: CASSPPGHRNTEAFF

V: TRBV3-1
length: 17
J: TRBJ2-2
CDR3: CASSQSAGTGMAGELFF

V: TRBV5-4
length: 15
J: TRBJ1-4
CDR3: CASSGPAGGNEKLFF

V: TRBV12-5
length: 13
J: TRBJ1-1
CDR3: CASALLGNTEAFF

V: TRBV18
length: 16
J: TRBJ1-1
CDR3: CASSPSAGARGTEAFF

V: TRBV7-9
length: 16
J: TRBJ2-4
CDR3: CASSSGRSLAKNIQYF

V: TRBV7-9
length: 14
J: TRBJ2-7
CDR3: CASSRDRVAHEQYF

V: TRBV20-1
length: 15
J: TRBJ2-1
CDR3: CSAISAASSYNEQFF

V: TRBV7-6
length: 13
J: TRBJ2-3
CDR3: CASSLRLTDTQYF

V: TRBV7-8
length: 15
J: TRBJ1-1
CDR3: CASSLVLTGGTEAFF

V: TRBV27
length: 14
J: TRBJ1-5
CDR3: CASSPGPRNQPQHF

V: TRBV5-1
length: 13
J: TRBJ2-3
CDR3: CASSLDRSDTQYF

V: TRBV7-2
length: 15
J: TRBJ2-7
CDR3: CASSLEGTGLYEQYF

V: TRBV5-1
length: 14
J: TRBJ2-1
CDR3: CASSSYRGNNEQFF

V: TRBV18
length: 12
J: TRBJ2-2
CDR3: CASSLYPGELFF

V: TRBV5-4
length: 15
J: TRBJ1-2
CDR3: CASSPSYGQDYGYTF

V: TRBV20-1
length: 13
J: TRBJ1-2
CDR3: CSARGAWGDGYTF

V: TRBV5-4
length: 18
J: TRBJ1-4
CDR3: CASSLKGDRVVGNEKLFF

V: TRBV6-1
length: 14
J: TRBJ1-1
CDR3: CASSDPGMLTEAFF

V: TRBV20-1
length: 14
J: TRBJ1-4
CDR3: CSARDTATNEKLFF

V: TRBV20-1
length: 15
J: TRBJ2-1
CDR3: CSARDIGGYRDEQFF

V: TRBV10-3
length: 12
J: TRBJ1-1
CDR3: CATSGVGTEAFF

V: TRBV24-1
length: 12
J: TRBJ1-5
CDR3: CATSEGLQPQHF

V: TRBV7-9
length: 13
J: TRBJ2-1
CDR3: CASSIGQYNEQFF

V: TRBV6-6
length: 14
J: TRBJ1-2
CDR3: CASSYSEESYGYTF

V: TRBV10-3
length: 12
J: TRBJ2-7
CDR3: CAISPGPYEQYF

V: TRBV29-1
length: 15
J: TRBJ2-1
CDR3: CSVRREDRVYNEQFF